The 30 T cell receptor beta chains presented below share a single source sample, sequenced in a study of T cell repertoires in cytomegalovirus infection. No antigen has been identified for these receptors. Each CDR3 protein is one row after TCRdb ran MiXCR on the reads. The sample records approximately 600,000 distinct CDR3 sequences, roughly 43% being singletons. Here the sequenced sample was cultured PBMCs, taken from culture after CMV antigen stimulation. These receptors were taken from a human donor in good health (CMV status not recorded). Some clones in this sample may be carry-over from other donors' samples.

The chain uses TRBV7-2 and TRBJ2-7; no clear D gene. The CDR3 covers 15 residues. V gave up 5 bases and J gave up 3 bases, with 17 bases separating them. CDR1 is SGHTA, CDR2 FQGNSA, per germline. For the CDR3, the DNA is TGTGCCAGCAGCCCCCTCAGTGGCACGGACTACGAGCAGTACTTC. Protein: CASSPLSGTDYEQYF. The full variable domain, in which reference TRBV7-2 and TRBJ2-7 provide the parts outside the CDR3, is GAGVSQSPSNKVTEKGKDVELRCDPISGHTALYWYRQSLGQGLEFLIYFQGNSAPDKSGLPSDRFSAERTGGSVSTLTIQRTQQEDSAVYLCASSPLSGTDYEQYFGPGTRLTVT.

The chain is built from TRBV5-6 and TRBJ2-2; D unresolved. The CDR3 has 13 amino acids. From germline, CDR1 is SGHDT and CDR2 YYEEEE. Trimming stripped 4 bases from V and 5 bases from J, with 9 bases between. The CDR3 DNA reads TGTGCCAGCAGCGTTGTGAGGACCGGGGAGCTGTTTTTT. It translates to CASSVVRTGELFF.

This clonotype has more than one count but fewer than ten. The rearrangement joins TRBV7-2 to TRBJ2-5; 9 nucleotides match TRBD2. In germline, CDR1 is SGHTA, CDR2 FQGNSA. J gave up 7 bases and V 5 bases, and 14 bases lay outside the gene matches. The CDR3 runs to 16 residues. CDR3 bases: TGTGCCAGCAGCCATCCTAGTGGCGGGAGGGGAGGGACCCAGTACTTC. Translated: CASSHPSGGRGGTQYF.

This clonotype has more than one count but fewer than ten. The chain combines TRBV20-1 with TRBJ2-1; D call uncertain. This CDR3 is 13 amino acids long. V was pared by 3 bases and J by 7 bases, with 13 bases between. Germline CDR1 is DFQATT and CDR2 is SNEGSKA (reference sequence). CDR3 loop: CSASGPTGNEQFF. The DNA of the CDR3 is TGCAGTGCTAGCGGACCGACGGGTAATGAGCAGTTCTTC.

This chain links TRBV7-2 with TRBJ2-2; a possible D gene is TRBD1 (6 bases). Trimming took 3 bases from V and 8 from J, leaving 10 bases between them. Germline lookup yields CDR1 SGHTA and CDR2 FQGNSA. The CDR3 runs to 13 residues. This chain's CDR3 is CASSFDRSGELFF. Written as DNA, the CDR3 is TGTGCCAGCAGCTTCGACAGGTCTGGGGAGCTGTTTTTT.

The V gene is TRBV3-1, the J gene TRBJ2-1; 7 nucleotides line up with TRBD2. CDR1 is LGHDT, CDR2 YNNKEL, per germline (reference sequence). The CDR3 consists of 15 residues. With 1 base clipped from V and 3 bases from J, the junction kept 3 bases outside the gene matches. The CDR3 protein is CASSQAWTSYNEQFF. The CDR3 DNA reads TGTGCCAGCAGCCAAGCTTGGACTAGCTACAATGAGCAGTTCTTC.

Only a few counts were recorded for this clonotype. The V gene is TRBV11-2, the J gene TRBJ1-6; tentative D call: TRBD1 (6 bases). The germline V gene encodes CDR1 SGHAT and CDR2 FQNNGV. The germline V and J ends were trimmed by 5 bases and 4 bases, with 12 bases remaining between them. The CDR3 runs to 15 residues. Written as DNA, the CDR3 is TGTGCCAGCAGCCTAACCCAGGGGTATAATTCACCCCTCCACTTT. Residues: CASSLTQGYNSPLHF.

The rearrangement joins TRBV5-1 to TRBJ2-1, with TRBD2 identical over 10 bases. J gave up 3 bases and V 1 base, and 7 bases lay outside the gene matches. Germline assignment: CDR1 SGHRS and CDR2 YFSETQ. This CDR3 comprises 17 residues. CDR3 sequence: CASSLSLAGAHYNEQFF. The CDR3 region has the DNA TGCGCCAGCAGCTTGAGTCTAGCGGGAGCCCACTACAATGAGCAGTTCTTC.

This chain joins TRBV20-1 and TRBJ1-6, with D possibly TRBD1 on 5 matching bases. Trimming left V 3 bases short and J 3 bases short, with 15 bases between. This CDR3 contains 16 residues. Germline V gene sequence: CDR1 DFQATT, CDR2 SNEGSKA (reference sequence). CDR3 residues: CSASMGTGFYNSPLHF. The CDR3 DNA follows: TGCAGTGCTAGTATGGGGACGGGCTTCTATAATTCACCCCTCCACTTT.

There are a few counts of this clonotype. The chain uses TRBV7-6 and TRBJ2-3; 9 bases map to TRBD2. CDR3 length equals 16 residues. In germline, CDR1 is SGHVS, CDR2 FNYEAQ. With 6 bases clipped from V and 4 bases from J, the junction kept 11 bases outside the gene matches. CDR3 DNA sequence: TGTGCCAGCAGACCCGGGCTAGCGGGGACCCCAGATACGCAGTATTTT. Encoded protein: CASRPGLAGTPDTQYF. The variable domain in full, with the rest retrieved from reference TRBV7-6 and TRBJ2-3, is GAGVSQSPRYKVTKRGQDVALRCDPISGHVSLYWYRQALGQGPEFLTYFNYEAQQDKSGLPNDRFSAERPEGSISTLTIQRTEQRDSAMYRCASRPGLAGTPDTQYFGPGTRLTVL.

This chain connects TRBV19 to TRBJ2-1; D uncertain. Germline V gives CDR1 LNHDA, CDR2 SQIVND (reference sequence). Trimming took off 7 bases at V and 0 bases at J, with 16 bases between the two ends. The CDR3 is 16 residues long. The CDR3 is CASNEAVVFSYNEQFF. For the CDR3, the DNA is TGTGCCAGTAATGAGGCAGTTGTTTTCTCCTACAATGAGCAGTTCTTC.

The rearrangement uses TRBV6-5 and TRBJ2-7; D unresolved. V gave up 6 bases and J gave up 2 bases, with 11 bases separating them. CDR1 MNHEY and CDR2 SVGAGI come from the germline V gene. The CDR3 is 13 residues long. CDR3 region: CASSTDKPYEQYF. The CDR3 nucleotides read TGTGCCAGCAGCACCGACAAGCCCTACGAGCAGTACTTC.

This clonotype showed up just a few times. CDR3 residues: CASSASGGLEQYF. In DNA form, the CDR3 reads TGTGCCAGCAGCGCCTCAGGGGGTCTCGAGCAGTACTTC. The rearrangement joins TRBV7-2 to TRBJ2-7, with 7 bases matching TRBD1. Per germline, CDR1 SGHTA and CDR2 FQGNSA. Trimming removed 5 bases from V and 6 bases from J; junction bases left unmatched: 7. This CDR3 is built from 13 residues. Full variable domain (missing parts from reference TRBV7-2 and TRBJ2-7): GAGVSQSPSNKVTEKGKDVELRCDPISGHTALYWYRQSLGQGLEFLIYFQGNSAPDKSGLPSDRFSAERTGGSVSTLTIQRTQQEDSAVYLCASSASGGLEQYFGPGTRLTVT.

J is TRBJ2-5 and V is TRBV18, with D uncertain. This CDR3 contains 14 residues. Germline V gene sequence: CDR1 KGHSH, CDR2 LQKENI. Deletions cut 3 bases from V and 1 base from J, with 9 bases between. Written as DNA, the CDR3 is TGTGCCAGCTCACCTGTGGCGACCCAAGAGACCCAGTACTTC. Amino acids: CASSPVATQETQYF.

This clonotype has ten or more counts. The CDR3 nucleotides are TGTGCCAGCAGTAGGACAGGGACGCGGAATTCGGGAGAGCAGTACTTC. It codes for CASSRTGTRNSGEQYF. This chain links TRBV7-2 with TRBJ2-7, with TRBD1 identical over 8 bases. CDR1 SGHTA and CDR2 FQGNSA come from the germline V gene. Losses at the gene ends were 6 bases for V and 7 bases for J; bases not matched to a gene: 17. This CDR3 comprises 16 residues.

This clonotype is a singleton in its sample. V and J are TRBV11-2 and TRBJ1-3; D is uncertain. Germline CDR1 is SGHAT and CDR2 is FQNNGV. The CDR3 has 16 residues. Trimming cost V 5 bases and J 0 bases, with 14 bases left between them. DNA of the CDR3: TGTGCCAGCAGCCTCCGGGTTTGGGGCTCTGGAAACACCATATATTTT. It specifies CASSLRVWGSGNTIYF.

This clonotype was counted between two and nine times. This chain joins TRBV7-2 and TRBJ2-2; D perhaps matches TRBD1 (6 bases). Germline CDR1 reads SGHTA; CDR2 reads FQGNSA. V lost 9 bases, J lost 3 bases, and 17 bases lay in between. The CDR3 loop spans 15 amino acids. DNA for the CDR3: TGTGCCAGTCAGGGTGCAGGGGTATACACCGGGGAGCTGTTTTTT. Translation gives CASQGAGVYTGELFF.

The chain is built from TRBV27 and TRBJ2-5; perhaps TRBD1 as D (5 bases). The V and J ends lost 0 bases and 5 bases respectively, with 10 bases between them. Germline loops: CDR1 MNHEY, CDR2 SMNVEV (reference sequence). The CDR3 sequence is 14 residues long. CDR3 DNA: TGTGCCAGCAGTTTATCTAGGGGATGGGAGACCCAGTACTTC. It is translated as CASSLSRGWETQYF.

CDR3 coding DNA: TGCGCCAGCAGCTTGGGCCCTGACACTGAAGCTTTCTTT. This translates into CASSLGPDTEAFF. This rearrangement joins TRBV5-1 to TRBJ1-1; no firm D call. Germline CDR1 SGHRS, CDR2 YFSETQ. Trimming removed 0 bases from V and 3 bases from J, with 6 bases in between. There are 13 residues in the CDR3.

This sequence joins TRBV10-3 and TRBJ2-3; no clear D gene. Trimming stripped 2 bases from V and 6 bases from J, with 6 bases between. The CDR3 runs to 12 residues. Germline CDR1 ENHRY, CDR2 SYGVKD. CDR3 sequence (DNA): TGTGCCATCAGTGAGAAAAGGGATACGCAGTATTTT. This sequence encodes CAISEKRDTQYF.

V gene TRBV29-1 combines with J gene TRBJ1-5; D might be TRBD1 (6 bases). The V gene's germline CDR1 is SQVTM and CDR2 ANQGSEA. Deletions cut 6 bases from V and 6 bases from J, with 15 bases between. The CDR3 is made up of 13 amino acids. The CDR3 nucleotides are TGCAGCGTGTCTTGGGGGGCGGGTCAGCCCCAGCATTTT. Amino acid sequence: CSVSWGAGQPQHF.

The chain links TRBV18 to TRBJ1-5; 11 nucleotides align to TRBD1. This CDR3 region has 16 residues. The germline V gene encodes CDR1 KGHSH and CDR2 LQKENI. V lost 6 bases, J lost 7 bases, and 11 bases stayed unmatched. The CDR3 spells CASSLHPGQGGQPQHF. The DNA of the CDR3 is TGTGCCAGCTCTCTACATCCGGGACAGGGGGGACAGCCCCAGCATTTT. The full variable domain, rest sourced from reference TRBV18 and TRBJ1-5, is NAGVMQNPRHLVRRRGQEARLRCSPMKGHSHVYWYRQLPEEGLKFMVYLQKENIIDESGMPKERFSAEFPKEGPSILRIQQVVRGDSAAYFCASSLHPGQGGQPQHFGDGTRLSIL.

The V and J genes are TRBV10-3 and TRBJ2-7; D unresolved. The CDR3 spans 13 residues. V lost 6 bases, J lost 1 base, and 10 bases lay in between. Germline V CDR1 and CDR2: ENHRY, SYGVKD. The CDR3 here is CAIRAVASYEQYF. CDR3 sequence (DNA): TGTGCCATCAGGGCGGTTGCGTCCTACGAGCAGTACTTC.

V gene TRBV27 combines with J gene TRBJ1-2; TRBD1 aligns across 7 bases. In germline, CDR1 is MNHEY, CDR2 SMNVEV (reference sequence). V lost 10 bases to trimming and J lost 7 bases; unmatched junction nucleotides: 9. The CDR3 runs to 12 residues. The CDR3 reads CATRQGSSGYTF. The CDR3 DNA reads TGTGCCACCCGACAGGGTTCTAGTGGCTACACCTTC.

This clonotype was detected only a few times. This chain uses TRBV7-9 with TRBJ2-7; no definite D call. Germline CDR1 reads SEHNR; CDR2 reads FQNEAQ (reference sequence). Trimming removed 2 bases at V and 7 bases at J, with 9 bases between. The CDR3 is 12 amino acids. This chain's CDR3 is CASSLTNREQYF. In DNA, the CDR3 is TGTGCCAGCAGCTTAACTAATAGGGAGCAGTACTTC.

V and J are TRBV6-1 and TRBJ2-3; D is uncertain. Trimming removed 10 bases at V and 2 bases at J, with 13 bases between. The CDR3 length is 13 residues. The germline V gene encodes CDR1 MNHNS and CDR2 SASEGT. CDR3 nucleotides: TGTGCCACCATGGGCGTTAACACAGATACGCAGTATTTT. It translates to CATMGVNTDTQYF.

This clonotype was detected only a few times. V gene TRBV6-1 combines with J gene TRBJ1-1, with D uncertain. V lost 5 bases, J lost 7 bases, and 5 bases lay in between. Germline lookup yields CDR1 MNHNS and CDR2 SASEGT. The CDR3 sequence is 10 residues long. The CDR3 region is CASSYNEAFF. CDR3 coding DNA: TGTGCCAGCAGTTACAATGAAGCTTTCTTT.

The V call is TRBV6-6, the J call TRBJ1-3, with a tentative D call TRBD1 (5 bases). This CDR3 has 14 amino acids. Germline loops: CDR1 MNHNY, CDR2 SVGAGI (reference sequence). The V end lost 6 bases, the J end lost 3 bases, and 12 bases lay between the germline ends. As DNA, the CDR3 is TGTGCCAGCAGCTCCGGGGACGGTGGAAACACCATATATTTT. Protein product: CASSSGDGGNTIYF.

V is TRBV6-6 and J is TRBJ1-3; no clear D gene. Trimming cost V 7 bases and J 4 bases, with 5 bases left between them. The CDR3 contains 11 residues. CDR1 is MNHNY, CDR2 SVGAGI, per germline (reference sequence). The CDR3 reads CASTDGNTIYF. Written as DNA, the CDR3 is TGTGCCAGCACCGACGGAAACACCATATATTTT.

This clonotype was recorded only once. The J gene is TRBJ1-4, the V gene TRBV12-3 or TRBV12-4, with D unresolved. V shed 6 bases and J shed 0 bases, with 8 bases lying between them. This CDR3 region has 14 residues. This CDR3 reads CASRASPTNEKLFF. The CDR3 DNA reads TGTGCCAGCAGGGCCAGTCCAACTAATGAAAAACTGTTTTTT.